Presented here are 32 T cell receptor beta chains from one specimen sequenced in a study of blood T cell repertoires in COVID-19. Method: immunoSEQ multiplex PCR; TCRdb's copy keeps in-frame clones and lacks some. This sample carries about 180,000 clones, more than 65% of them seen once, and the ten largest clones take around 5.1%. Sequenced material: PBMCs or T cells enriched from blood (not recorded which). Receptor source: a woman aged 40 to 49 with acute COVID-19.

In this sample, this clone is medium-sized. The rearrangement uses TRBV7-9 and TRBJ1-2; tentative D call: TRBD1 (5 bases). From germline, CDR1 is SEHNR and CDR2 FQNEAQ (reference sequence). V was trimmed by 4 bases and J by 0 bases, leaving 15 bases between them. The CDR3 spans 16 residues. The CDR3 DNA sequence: TGTGCCAGCAGCTACTCGGAGACAGTGCCTAACTATGGCTACACCTTC. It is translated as CASSYSETVPNYGYTF.

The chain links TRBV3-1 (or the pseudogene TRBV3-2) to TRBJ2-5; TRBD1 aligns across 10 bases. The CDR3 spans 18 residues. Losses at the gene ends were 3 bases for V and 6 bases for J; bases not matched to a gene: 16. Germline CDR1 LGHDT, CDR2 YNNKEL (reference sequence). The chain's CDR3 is CASSHLTGRTGGGQTQYF. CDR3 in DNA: TGTGCCAGCAGCCACCTCACCGGAAGGACAGGGGGAGGGCAGACCCAGTACTTC.

The CDR3 region is CASSFSSASNIQYF. DNA of the CDR3: TGTGCCAGCAGCTTCTCTAGCGCCTCAAACATTCAGTACTTC. The V and J genes are TRBV5-6 and TRBJ2-4; a possible D gene is TRBD2 (6 bases). The CDR3 has 14 residues. From germline, CDR1 is SGHDT and CDR2 YYEEEE. V lost 2 bases and J lost 6, with 12 bases in between.

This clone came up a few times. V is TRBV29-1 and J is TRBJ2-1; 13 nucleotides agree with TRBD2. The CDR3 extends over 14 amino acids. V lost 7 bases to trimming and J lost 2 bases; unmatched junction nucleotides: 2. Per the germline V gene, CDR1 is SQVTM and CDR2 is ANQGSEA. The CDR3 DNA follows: TGCAGCGGGACTAGCGGGGGTGCCTACAATGAGCAGTTCTTC. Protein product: CSGTSGGAYNEQFF.

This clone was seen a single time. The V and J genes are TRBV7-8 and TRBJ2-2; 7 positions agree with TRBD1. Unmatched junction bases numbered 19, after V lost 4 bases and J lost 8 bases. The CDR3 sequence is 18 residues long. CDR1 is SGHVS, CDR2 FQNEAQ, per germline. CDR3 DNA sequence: TGTGCCAGCAGCTCCCAATCCTGGACAGGAGGTGGCAAAGGGGAGCTGTTTTTT. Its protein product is CASSSQSWTGGGKGELFF. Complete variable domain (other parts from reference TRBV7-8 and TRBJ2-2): GAGVSQSPRYKVAKRGQDVALRCDPISGHVSLFWYQQALGQGPEFLTYFQNEAQLDKSGLPSDRFFAERPEGSVSTLKIQRTQQEDSAVYLCASSSQSWTGGGKGELFFGEGSRLTVL.

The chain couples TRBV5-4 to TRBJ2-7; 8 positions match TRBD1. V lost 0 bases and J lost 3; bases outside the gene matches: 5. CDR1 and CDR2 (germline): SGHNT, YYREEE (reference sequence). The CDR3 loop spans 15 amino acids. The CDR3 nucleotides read TGTGCCAGCAGCTTGGGACAGGGGCCCGGCTACGAGCAGTACTTC. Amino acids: CASSLGQGPGYEQYF.

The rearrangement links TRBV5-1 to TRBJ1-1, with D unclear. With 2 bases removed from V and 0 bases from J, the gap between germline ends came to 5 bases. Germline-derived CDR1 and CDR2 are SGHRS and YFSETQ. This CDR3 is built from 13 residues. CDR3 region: CASSLLMNTEAFF. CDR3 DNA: TGCGCCAGCAGCTTACTGATGAACACTGAAGCTTTCTTT.

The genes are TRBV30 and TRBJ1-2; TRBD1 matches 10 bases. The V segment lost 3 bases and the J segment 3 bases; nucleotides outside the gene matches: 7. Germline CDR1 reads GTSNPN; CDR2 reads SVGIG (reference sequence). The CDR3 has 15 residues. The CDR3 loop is CAWSASTGGYYGYTF. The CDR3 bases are TGTGCCTGGAGCGCTTCGACAGGGGGCTACTATGGCTACACCTTC.

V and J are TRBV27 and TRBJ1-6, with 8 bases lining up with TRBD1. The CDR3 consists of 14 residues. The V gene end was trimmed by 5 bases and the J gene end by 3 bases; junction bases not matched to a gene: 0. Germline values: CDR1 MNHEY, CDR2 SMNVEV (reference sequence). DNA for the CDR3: TGTGCCAGCAGTGACAGGGGCTATAATTCACCCCTCCACTTT. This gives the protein CASSDRGYNSPLHF.

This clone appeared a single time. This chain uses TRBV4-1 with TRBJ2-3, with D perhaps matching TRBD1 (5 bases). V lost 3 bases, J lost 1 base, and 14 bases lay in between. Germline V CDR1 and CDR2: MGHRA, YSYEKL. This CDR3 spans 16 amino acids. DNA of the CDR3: TGCGCCAGCAGCCAGGCACAGGTTCGGGGCACAGATACGCAGTATTTT. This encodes CASSQAQVRGTDTQYF.

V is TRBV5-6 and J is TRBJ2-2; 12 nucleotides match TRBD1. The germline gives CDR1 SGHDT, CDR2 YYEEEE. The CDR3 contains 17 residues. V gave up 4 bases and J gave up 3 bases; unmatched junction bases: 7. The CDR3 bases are TGTGCCAGCAGCCGGGACAGGGGGCATATGGACACCGGGGAGCTGTTTTTT. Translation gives CASSRDRGHMDTGELFF.

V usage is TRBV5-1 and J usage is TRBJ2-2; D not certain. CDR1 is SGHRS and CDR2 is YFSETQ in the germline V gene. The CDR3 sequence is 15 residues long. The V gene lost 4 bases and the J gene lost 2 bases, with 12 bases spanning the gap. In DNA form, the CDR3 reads TGCGCCAGCAGCCTCGGGTCGTTTAACACCGGGGAGCTGTTTTTT. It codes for CASSLGSFNTGELFF.

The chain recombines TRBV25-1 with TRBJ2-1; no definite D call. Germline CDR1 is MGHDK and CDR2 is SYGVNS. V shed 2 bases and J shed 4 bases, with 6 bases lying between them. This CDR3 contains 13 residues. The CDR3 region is CASSEARYNEQFF. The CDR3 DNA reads TGTGCCAGCAGTGAAGCGAGGTACAATGAGCAGTTCTTC.

Written as DNA, the CDR3 is TGTGCCAGCTCAGGGACAGCGAATCAGCCCCAGCATTTT. Its protein product is CASSGTANQPQHF. The chain couples TRBV18 to TRBJ1-5, with 7 bases matching TRBD1. Germline lookup yields CDR1 KGHSH and CDR2 LQKENI. The CDR3 extends over 13 amino acids. The V gene end was trimmed by 5 bases and the J gene end by 4 bases; junction bases not matched to a gene: 2.

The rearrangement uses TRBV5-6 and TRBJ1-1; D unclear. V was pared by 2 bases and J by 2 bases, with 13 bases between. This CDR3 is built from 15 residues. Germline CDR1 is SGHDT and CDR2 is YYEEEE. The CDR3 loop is CASSFSSADNTEAFF. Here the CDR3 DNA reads TGTGCCAGCAGCTTTTCTAGCGCAGACAACACTGAAGCTTTCTTT.

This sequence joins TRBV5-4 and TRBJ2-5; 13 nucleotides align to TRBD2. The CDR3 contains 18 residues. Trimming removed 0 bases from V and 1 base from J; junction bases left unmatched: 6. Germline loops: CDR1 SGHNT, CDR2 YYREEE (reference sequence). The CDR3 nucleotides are TGTGCCAGCAGCTTGGGACTAGCGGGAGGATCAGGCCAAGAGACCCAGTACTTC. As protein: CASSLGLAGGSGQETQYF.

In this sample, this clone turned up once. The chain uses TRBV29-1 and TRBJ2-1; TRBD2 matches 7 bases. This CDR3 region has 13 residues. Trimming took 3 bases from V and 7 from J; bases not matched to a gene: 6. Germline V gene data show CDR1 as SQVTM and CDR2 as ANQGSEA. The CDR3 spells CSVDGGIENEQFF. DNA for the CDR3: TGCAGCGTTGACGGGGGGATCGAGAATGAGCAGTTCTTC.

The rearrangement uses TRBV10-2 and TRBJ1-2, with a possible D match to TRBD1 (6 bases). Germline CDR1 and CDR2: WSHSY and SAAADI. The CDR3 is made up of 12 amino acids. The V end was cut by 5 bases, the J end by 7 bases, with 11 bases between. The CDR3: CASSPEGVGYTF. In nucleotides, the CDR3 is TGCGCCAGCAGTCCCGAGGGGGTTGGCTACACCTTC.

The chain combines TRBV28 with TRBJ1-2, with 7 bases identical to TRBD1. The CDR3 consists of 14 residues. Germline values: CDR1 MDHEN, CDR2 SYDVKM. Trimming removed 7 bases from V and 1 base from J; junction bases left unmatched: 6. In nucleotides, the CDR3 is TGTGCCAGCAAAGGGGGCGGGATTAACTATGGCTACACCTTC. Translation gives CASKGGGINYGYTF.

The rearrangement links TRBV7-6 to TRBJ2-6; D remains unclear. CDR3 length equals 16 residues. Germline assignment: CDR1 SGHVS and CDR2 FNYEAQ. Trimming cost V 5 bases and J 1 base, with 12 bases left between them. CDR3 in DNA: TGTGCCAGCAGCCAAGCCCCAGGTTCTGGGGCCAACGTCCTGACTTTC. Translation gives CASSQAPGSGANVLTF.

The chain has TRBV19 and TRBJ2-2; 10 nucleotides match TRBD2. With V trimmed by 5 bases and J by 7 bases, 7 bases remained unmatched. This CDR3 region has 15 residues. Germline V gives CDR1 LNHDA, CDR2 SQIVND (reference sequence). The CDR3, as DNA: TGTGCCAGTAGTCAAATAGCGGGAGGAAGCGGGGAGCTGTTTTTT. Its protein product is CASSQIAGGSGELFF. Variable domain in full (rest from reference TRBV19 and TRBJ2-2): DGGITQSPKYLFRKEGQNVTLSCEQNLNHDAMYWYRQDPGQGLRLIYYSQIVNDFQKGDIAEGYSVSREKKESFPLTVTSAQKNPTAFYLCASSQIAGGSGELFFGEGSRLTVL.

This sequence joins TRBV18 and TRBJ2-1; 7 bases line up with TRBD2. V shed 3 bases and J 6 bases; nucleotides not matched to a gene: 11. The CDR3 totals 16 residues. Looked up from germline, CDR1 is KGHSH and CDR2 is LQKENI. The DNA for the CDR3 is TGTGCCAGCTCACCCCGCCTAGCGGTCGGAGTCAATGAGCAGTTCTTC. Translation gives CASSPRLAVGVNEQFF.

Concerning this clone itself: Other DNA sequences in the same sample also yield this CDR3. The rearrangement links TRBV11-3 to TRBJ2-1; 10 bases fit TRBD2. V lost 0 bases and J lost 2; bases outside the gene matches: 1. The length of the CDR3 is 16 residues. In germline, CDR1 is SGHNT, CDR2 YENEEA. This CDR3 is CASSLEGTSAYNEQFF. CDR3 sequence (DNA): TGTGCCAGCAGCTTAGAAGGGACTAGCGCCTACAATGAGCAGTTCTTC.

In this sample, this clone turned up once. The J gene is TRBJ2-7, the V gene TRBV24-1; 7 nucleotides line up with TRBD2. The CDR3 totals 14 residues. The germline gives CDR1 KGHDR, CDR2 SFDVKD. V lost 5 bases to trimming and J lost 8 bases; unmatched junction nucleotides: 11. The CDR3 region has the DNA TGTGCCACCAGTGGGGGGGGACGGCCCCTGAAGCAGTACGTC. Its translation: CATSGGGRPLKQYV.

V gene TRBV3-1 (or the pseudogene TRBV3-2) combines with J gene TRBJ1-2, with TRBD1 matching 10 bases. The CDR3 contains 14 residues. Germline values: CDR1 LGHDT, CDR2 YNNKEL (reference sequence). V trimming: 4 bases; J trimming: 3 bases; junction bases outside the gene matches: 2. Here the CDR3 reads CASSPGQGDYGYTF. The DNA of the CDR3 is TGTGCCAGCAGCCCCGGACAGGGGGACTATGGCTACACCTTC.

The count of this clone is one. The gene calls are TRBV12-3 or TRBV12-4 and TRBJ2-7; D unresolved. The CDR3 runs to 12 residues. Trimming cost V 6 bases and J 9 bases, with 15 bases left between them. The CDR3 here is CASSESRWRQYF. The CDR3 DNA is TGTGCCAGCAGCGAGTCTCGGTGGAGGCAGTACTTC.

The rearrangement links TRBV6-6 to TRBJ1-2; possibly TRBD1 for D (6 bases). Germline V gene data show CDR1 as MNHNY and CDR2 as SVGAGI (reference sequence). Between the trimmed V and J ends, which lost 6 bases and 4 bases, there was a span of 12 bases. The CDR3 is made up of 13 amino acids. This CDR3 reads CASRNRVSYGYTF. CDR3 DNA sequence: TGTGCCAGCAGAAACAGGGTTTCCTATGGCTACACCTTC.

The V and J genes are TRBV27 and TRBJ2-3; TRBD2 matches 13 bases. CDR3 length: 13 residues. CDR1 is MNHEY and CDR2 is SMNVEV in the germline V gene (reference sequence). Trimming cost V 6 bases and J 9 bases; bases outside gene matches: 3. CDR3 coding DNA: TGTGCCAGCAGCGGACTAGCGGGAGACACGCAGTATTTT. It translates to CASSGLAGDTQYF.

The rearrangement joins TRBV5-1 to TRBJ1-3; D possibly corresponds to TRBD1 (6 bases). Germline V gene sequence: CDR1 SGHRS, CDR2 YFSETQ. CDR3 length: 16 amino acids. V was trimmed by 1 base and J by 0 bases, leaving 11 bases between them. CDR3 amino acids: CASSLSGASSGNTIYF. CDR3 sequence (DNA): TGCGCCAGCAGCTTGTCAGGGGCCAGCTCTGGAAACACCATATATTTT.

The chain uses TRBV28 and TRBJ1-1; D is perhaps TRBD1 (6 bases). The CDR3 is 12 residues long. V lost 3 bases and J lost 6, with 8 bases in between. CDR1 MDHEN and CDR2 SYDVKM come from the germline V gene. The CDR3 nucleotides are TGTGCCAGCAGTTTGGGGACATCTGAAGCTTTCTTT. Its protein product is CASSLGTSEAFF.

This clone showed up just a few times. The CDR3 DNA follows: TGTGCCAGCTCAAGCCAGGGGGATTCACCCCTCCACTTT. Residues: CASSSQGDSPLHF. This rearrangement joins TRBV18 to TRBJ1-6, with TRBD1 matching over 7 bases. Germline V gene sequence: CDR1 KGHSH, CDR2 LQKENI. The CDR3 runs to 13 residues. J lost 8 bases, V lost 5 bases, and 3 bases had no gene match.

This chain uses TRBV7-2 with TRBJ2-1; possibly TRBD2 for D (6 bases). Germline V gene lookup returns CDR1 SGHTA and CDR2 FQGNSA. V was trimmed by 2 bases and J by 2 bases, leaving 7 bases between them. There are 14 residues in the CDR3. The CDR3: CASSLSGAYNEQFF. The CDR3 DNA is TGTGCCAGCAGCTTATCGGGGGCCTACAATGAGCAGTTCTTC.